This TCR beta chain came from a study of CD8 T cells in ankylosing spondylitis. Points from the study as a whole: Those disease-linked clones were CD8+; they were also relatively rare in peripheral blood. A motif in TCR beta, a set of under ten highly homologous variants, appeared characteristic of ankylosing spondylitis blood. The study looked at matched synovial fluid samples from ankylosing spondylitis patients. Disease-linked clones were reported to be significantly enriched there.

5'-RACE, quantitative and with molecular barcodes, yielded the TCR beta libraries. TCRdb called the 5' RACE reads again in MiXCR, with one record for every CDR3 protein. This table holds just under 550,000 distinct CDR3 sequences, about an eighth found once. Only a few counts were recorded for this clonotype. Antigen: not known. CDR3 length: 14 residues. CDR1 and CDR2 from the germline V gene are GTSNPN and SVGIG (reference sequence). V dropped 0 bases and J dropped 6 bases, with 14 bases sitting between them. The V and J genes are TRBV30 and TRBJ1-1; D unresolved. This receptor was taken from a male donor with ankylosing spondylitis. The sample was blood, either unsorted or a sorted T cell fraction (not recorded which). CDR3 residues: CAWSVGSVLPEAFF. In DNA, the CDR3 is TGTGCCTGGAGTGTAGGCTCGGTCTTGCCTGAAGCTTTCTTT.